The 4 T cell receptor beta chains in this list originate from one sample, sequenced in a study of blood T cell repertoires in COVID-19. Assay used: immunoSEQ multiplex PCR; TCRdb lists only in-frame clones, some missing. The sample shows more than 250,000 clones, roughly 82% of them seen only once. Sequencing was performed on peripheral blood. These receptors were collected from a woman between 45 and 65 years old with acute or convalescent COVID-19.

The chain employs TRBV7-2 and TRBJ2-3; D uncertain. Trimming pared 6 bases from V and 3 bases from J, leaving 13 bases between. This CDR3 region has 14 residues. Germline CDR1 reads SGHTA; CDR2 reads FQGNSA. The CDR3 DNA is TGTGCCAGCAGTAACTCTATCGAGACAGATACGCAGTATTTT. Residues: CASSNSIETDTQYF.

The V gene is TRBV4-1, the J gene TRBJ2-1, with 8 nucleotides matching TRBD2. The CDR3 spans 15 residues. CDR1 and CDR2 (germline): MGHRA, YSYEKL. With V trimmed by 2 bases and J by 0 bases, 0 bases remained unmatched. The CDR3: CASSQSGSSYNEQFF. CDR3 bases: TGCGCCAGCAGCCAAAGCGGGAGCTCCTACAATGAGCAGTTCTTC.

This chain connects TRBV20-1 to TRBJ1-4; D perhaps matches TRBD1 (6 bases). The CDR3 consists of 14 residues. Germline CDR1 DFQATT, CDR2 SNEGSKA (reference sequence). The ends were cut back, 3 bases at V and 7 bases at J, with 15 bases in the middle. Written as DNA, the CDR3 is TGCAGTGCTAGTGATTACAGGGTGGGTGAAAAACTGTTTTTT. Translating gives CSASDYRVGEKLFF.

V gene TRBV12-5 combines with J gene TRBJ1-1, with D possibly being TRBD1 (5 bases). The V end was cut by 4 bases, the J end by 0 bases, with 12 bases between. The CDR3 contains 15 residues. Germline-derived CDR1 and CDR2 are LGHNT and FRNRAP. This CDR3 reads CASGSYPTVNTEAFF. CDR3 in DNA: TGTGCTAGTGGTTCGTACCCGACAGTGAACACTGAAGCTTTCTTT.